This record looks at one TCR beta chain sequence and its context. These data come from a study of blood T cell repertoires in COVID-19. Deletions cut 1 base from V and 5 bases from J, with 5 bases between. The CDR3 has 12 residues. The germline gives CDR1 SEHNR, CDR2 FQNEAQ (reference sequence). The Seattle patients, enrolled during active infection, were followed longitudinally. Assay: immunoSEQ multiplex PCR; the TCRdb copy retains only in-frame clones and omits some. In the table there are 100,000 to 150,000 clones, more than 85% of which are singletons. The chain joins TRBV7-9 to TRBJ1-2; D remains ambiguous. The clonotype originates from a man aged 50 to 59 with COVID-19, enrolled during active disease. Input material: peripheral blood. For the CDR3, the DNA is TGTGCCAGCAGCTTAGGAGGATATGGCTACACCTTC. Amino acids: CASSLGGYGYTF.